This is a list of T cell receptor beta chains from one sample in a study of response to subunit inactivated influenza vaccine. TCRdb analysed the RT-PCR reads with MiXCR anew, one entry per CDR3 protein. This sample carries around 570,000 distinct CDR3 sequences, approximately 11% of them seen once, and the ten largest clones take 11%. These same data were also listed under a study on T cells expressing NK-cell markers.

The specimen was PBMCs from blood, collected on the day of vaccination. These receptors all stem from a man aged 45-65 years who received an inactivated influenza vaccine. Each CDR3 is given with its conserved first and last residue. Some rows have no size entry. The others give once, few or many, or a class for an expanded clone.

clone size: .; J gene: TRBJ1-5; V gene: TRBV19; CDR3 protein: CASSIMALKGNQPQHF
clone size: .; J gene: TRBJ2-1; V gene: TRBV12-3/TRBV12-4; CDR3 protein: CASSNPRGTDNEQFF
clone size: .; J gene: TRBJ2-7; V gene: TRBV6-2/TRBV6-3; CDR3 protein: CASSWSGPYEQYF
clone size: .; J gene: TRBJ2-7; V gene: TRBV5-6; CDR3 protein: CASSLGAVHEQYF
clone size: .; J gene: TRBJ2-7; V gene: TRBV7-2; CDR3 protein: CASSTGLAGRYEQYF
clone size: few; J gene: TRBJ2-7; V gene: TRBV7-9; CDR3 protein: CASSLVTGEDEQYF
clone size: .; J gene: TRBJ2-1; V gene: TRBV11-2; CDR3 protein: CASSLDPSGPLTYNEQFF
clone size: few; J gene: TRBJ2-2; V gene: TRBV7-6; CDR3 protein: CASSWASGGTTGELFF
clone size: many; J gene: TRBJ1-1; V gene: TRBV4-3; CDR3 protein: CASSQNDGMSSEAFF
clone size: few; J gene: TRBJ2-3; V gene: TRBV4-1; CDR3 protein: CASSQIGEISTDTQYF
clone size: .; J gene: TRBJ2-3; V gene: TRBV5-1; CDR3 protein: CASSSGTSGGSTDTQYF
clone size: few; J gene: TRBJ1-3; V gene: TRBV12-3/TRBV12-4; CDR3 protein: CASSQQGPSSGNTIYF
clone size: many; J gene: TRBJ2-3; V gene: TRBV29-1; CDR3 protein: CSVQMGTDRTDTQYF
clone size: .; J gene: TRBJ2-1; V gene: TRBV20-1; CDR3 protein: CSARETAHNEQFF
clone size: many; J gene: TRBJ1-4; V gene: TRBV6-5; CDR3 protein: CASSYSPPTGAGEKLFF
clone size: many; J gene: TRBJ2-3; V gene: TRBV5-1; CDR3 protein: CASSEGGAGGDTQYF
clone size: few; J gene: TRBJ2-1; V gene: TRBV7-2; CDR3 protein: CASSYTGTGLFEQFF